This is a list of T cell receptor beta chains from one sample in a study of cytomegalovirus exposure and HLA in healthy donors. Assay: immunoSEQ multiplex PCR; the TCRdb copy retains only in-frame clones and omits some. Among more than 150,000 clones listed, 65% to 85% were seen once. The source material was PBMCs. The receptor set was obtained from a woman between 50 and 59 years old in good health and CMV-seropositive. Both conserved end residues are part of each CDR3. D genes are given only for firm matches. For some rows the clone size is stated as once, few or many, or as a class when expanded; others skip it.

cdr3_length: 16
j_call: TRBJ2-1
d_call: NA
clone_size: NA
v_call: TRBV2
cdr3_nt: TGTGCCAGCAGTGAGGTGGACCCTACGGACTGGGGAGAGCAGTTCTTC
cdr3_aa: CASSEVDPTDWGEQFF

cdr3_length: 14
j_call: TRBJ2-2
d_call: NA
clone_size: few
v_call: TRBV7-6
cdr3_nt: TGTGCCAGCAGCTTAAATAGGCGGGGCGGGGAGCTGTTTTTT
cdr3_aa: CASSLNRRGGELFF

cdr3_length: 16
j_call: TRBJ2-1
d_call: TRBD2
clone_size: NA
v_call: TRBV13
cdr3_nt: TGTGCCAGCAGTCTAGCGGGGGGGTCCTCCTACAATGAGCAGTTCTTC
cdr3_aa: CASSLAGGSSYNEQFF

cdr3_length: 17
j_call: TRBJ2-1
d_call: TRBD2
clone_size: NA
v_call: TRBV9
cdr3_nt: TGTGCCAGCAGCGTAGGTCCGGGACTAGCGGGTTACAATGAGCAGTTCTTC
cdr3_aa: CASSVGPGLAGYNEQFF

cdr3_length: 15
j_call: TRBJ2-2
d_call: TRBD2
clone_size: NA
v_call: TRBV5-1
cdr3_nt: TGCGCCAGCAGCCTAGCGGGAGGTAGTACCGGGGAGCTGTTTTTT
cdr3_aa: CASSLAGGSTGELFF

cdr3_length: 15
j_call: TRBJ2-7
d_call: TRBD1
clone_size: NA
v_call: TRBV5-4
cdr3_nt: TGTGCCAGCAGCTCGGGACAGGGGGTCTTCTACGAGCAGTACTTC
cdr3_aa: CASSSGQGVFYEQYF

cdr3_length: 17
j_call: TRBJ2-2
d_call: TRBD1
clone_size: NA
v_call: TRBV7-6
cdr3_nt: TGTGCCAGCAGCTTATCCCGGGACAGGGTGAACACCGGGGAGCTGTTTTTT
cdr3_aa: CASSLSRDRVNTGELFF

cdr3_length: 13
j_call: TRBJ2-7
d_call: TRBD2
clone_size: NA
v_call: TRBV19
cdr3_nt: TGTGCCAGTAGTTGGGGGGGACGCTACGAGCAGTACTTC
cdr3_aa: CASSWGGRYEQYF

cdr3_length: 14
j_call: TRBJ1-2
d_call: NA
clone_size: NA
v_call: TRBV10-2
cdr3_nt: TGCGCCAGCAGTGAGCCGACAGCGAACTATGGCTACACCTTC
cdr3_aa: CASSEPTANYGYTF

cdr3_length: 15
j_call: TRBJ1-2
d_call: NA
clone_size: few
v_call: TRBV5-1
cdr3_nt: TGCGCCAGCAGCTTGTCGTCTATTACGAACTATGGCTACACCTTC
cdr3_aa: CASSLSSITNYGYTF

cdr3_length: 13
j_call: TRBJ2-7
d_call: NA
clone_size: NA
v_call: TRBV2
cdr3_nt: TGTGCCAGCGGCCTTTGGGGCTCTGACGAGCAGTACTTC
cdr3_aa: CASGLWGSDEQYF